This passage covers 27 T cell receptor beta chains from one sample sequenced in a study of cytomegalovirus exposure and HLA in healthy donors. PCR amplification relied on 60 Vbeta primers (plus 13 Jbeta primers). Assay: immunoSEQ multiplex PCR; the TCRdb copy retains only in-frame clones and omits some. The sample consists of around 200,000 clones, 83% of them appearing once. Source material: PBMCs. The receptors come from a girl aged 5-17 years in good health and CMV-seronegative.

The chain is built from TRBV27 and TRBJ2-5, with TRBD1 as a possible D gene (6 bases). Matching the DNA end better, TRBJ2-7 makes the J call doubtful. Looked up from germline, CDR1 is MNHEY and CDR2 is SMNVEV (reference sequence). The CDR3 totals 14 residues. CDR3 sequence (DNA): TGTGCCAGCAGTCCGAGAACAGGGAACAACGAGCAGTACTTC. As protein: CASSPRTGNNEQYF.

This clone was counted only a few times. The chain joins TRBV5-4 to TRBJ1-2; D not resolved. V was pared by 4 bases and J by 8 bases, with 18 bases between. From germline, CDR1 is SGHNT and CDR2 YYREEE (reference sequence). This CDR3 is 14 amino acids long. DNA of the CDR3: TGTGCCAGCAGCCTACCGGGAGGTGACATAGGCTACACCTTC. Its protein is CASSLPGGDIGYTF.

The CDR3 DNA reads TGCGCCAGCAGCTTGGCCGTATTAGCGGGACGGGATACGCAGTATTTT. It is translated as CASSLAVLAGRDTQYF. V gene TRBV5-1 combines with J gene TRBJ2-3; 8 bases agree with TRBD2. This CDR3 is 16 amino acids long. The V gene end was trimmed by 0 bases and the J gene end by 6 bases; junction bases not matched to a gene: 9. Germline CDR1 and CDR2: SGHRS and YFSETQ.

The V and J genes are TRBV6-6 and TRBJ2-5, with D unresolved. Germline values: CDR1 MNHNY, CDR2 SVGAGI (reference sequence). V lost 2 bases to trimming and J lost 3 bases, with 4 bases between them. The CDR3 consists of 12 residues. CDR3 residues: CASSYTEETQYF. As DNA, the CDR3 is TGTGCCAGCAGTTACACGGAAGAGACCCAGTACTTC.

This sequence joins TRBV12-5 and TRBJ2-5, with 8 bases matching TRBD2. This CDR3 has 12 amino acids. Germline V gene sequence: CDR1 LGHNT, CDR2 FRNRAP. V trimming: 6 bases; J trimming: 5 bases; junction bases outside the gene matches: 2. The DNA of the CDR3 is TGTGCTAGTGGGCCGGGGGGGGAGACCCAGTACTTC. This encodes CASGPGGETQYF.

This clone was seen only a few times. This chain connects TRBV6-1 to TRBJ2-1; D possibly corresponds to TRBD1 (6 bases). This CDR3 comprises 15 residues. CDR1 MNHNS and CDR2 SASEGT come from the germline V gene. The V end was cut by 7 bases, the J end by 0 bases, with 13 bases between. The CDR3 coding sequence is TGTGCCAGCACCGTACTACAGGGCTCCTACAATGAGCAGTTCTTC. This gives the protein CASTVLQGSYNEQFF.

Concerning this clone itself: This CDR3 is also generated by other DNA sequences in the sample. This CDR3 reads CASSESADTQYF. CDR3 nucleotide sequence: TGTGCCAGCAGTGAGAGTGCAGATACGCAGTATTTT. V usage is TRBV2 and J usage is TRBJ2-3, with unresolved D. Looked up from germline, CDR1 is SNHLY and CDR2 is FYNNEI. Deletions cut 3 bases from V and 4 bases from J, with 5 bases between. CDR3 length equals 12 residues.

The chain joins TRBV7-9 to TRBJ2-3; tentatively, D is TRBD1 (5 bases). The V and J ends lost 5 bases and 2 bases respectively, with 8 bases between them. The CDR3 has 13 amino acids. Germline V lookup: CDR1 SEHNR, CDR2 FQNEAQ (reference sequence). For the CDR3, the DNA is TGTGCCAGCAGCCAAGGGGTCACAGATACGCAGTATTTT. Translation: CASSQGVTDTQYF.

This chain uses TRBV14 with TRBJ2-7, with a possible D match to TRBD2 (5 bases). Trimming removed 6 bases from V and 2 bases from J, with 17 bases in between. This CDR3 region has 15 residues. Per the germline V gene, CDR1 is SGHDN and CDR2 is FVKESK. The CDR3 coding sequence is TGTGCCAGCAGGCCCGCGGGCGCCCCCGCCTACGAGCAGTACTTC. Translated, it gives CASRPAGAPAYEQYF.

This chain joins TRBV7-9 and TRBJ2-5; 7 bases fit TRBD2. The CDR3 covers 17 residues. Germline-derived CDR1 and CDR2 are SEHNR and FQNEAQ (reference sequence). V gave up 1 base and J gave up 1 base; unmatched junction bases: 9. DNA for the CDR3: TGTGCCAGCAGCTTAGGACTCATCTCGGGGGGCCAAGAGACCCAGTACTTC. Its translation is CASSLGLISGGQETQYF.

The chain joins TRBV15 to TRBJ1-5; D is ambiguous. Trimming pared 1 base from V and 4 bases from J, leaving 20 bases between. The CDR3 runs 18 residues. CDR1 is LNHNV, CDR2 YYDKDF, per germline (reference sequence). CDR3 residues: CATSRVWNMLEKNQPQHF. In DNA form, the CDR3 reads TGTGCCACCAGCAGAGTCTGGAACATGTTGGAGAAGAATCAGCCCCAGCATTTT. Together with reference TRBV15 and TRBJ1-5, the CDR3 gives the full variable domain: DAMVIQNPRYQVTQFGKPVTLSCSQTLNHNVMYWYQQKSSQAPKLLFHYYDKDFNNEADTPDNFQSRRPNTSFCFLDIRSPGLGDTAMYLCATSRVWNMLEKNQPQHFGDGTRLSIL.

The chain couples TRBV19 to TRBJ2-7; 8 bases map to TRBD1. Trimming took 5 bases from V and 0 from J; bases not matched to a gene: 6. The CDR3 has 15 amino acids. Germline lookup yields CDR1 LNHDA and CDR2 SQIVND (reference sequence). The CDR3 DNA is TGTGCCAGTAGTGCCCGGGACAGGAGCTCCTACGAGCAGTACTTC. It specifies CASSARDRSSYEQYF.

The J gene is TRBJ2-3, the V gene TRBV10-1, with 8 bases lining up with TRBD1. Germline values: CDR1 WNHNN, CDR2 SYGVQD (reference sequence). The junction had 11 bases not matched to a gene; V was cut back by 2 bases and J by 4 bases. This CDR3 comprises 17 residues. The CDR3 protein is CASSELLAGGSADTQYF. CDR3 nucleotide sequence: TGCGCCAGCAGTGAGCTCTTGGCAGGGGGCTCGGCAGATACGCAGTATTTT.

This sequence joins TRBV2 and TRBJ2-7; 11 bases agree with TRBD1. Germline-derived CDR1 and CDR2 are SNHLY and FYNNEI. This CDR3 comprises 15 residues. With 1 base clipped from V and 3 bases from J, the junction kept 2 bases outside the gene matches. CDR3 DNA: TGTGCCAGCAGTGAAGGGGGGACAGGGGGCTACGAGCAGTACTTC. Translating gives CASSEGGTGGYEQYF.

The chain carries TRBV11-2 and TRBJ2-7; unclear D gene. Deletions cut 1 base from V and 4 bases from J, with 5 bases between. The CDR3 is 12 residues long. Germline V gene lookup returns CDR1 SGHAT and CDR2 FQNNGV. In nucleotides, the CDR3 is TGTGCCAGCAGCTTAGTGTCTTACGAGCAGTACTTC. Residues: CASSLVSYEQYF.

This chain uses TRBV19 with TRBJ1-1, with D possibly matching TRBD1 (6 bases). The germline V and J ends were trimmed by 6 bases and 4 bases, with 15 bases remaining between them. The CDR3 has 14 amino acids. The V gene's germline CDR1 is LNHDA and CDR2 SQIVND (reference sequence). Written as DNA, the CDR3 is TGTGCCAGTAGCCTACAGGGCCAGACCACTGAAGCTTTCTTT. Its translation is CASSLQGQTTEAFF.

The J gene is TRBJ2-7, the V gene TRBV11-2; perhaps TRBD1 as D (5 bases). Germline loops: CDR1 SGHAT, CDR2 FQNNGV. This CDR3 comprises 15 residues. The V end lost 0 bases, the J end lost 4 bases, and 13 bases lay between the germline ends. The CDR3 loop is CASSLEKDRWYEQYF. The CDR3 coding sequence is TGTGCCAGCAGCTTAGAGAAAGACAGATGGTACGAGCAGTACTTC.

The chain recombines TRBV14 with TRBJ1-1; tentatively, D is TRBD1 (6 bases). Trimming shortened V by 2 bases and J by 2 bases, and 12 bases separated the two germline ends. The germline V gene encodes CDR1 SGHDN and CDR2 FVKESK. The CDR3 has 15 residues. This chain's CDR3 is CASSQSVRGNTEAFF. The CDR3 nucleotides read TGTGCCAGCAGCCAAAGTGTCAGGGGAAACACTGAAGCTTTCTTT.

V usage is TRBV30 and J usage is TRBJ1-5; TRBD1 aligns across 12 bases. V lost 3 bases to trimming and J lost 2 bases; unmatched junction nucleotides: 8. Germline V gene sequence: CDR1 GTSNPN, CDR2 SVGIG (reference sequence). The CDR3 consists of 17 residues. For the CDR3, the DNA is TGTGCCTGGAGCAGGGGGACAGGGGGCGTGGGCAATCAGCCCCAGCATTTT. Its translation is CAWSRGTGGVGNQPQHF.

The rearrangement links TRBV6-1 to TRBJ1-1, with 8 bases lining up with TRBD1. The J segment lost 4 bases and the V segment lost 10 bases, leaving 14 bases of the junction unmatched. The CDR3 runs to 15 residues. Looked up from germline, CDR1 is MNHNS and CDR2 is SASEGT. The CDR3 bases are TGTGCCACAGGTGTGGGACAGGCCGGGGGCACTGAAGCTTTCTTT. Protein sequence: CATGVGQAGGTEAFF.

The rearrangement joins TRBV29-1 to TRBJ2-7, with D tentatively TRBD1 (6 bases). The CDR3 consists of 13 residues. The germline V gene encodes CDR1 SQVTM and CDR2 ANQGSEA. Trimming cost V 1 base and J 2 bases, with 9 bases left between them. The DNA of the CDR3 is TGCAGCGTTGAAGCCGGGACACCCTACGAGCAGTACTTC. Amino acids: CSVEAGTPYEQYF.

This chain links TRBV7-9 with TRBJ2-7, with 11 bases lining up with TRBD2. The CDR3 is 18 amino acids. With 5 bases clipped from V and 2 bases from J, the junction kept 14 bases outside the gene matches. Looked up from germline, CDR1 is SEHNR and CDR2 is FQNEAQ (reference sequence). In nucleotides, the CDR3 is TGTGCCAGCAGCATAGGACTAGCGGGTACAAGGCGTACCTACGAGCAGTACTTC. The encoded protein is CASSIGLAGTRRTYEQYF.

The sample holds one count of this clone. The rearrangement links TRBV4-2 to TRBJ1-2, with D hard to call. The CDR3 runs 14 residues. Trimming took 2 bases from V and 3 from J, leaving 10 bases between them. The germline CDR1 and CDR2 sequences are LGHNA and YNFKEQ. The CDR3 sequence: CASSQPGADYGYTF. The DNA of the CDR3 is TGTGCCAGCAGCCAACCCGGAGCTGACTATGGCTACACCTTC.

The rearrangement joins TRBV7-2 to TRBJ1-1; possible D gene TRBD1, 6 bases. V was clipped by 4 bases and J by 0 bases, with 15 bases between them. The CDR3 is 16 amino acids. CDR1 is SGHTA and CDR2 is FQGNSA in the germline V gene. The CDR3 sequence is CASSSQGSGMNTEAFF. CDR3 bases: TGTGCCAGCAGCTCACAGGGATCGGGTATGAACACTGAAGCTTTCTTT.

Here the CDR3 DNA reads TGTGCCAGCAGTCTGGAGCGGGCCCCCTACAATGAGCAGTTCTTC. Translated, it gives CASSLERAPYNEQFF. This chain uses TRBV2 with TRBJ2-1, with D maybe TRBD2 (6 bases). V was shortened by 5 bases and J by 2 bases, with 13 bases between the two germline ends. Germline V gene sequence: CDR1 SNHLY, CDR2 FYNNEI. The CDR3 runs to 15 residues.

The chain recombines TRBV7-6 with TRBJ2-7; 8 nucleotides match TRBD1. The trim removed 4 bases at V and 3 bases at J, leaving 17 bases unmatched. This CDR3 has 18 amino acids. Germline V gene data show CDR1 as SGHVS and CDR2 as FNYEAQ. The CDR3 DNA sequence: TGTGCCAGCAGCTCACTATGGTTACCGGGACAGGCCGTCTACGAGCAGTACTTC. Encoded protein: CASSSLWLPGQAVYEQYF.

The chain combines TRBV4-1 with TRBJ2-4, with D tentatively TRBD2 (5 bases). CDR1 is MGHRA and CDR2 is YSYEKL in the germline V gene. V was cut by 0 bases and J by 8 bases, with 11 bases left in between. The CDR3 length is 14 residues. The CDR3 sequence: CASSQDYGKDIQYF. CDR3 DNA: TGCGCCAGCAGCCAAGATTACGGGAAGGACATTCAGTACTTC.